This TCR beta chain is from a study of PD-L1 blockade in urothelial cancer. TCRdb keeps only in-frame clones here, not all; method: immunoSEQ multiplex PCR. The repertoire holds some 100,000 clones, 91% seen once, with 0.8% to 1% in the top ten. V lost 5 bases and J lost 8; bases outside the gene matches: 6. Germline V gives CDR1 SGDLS, CDR2 YYNGEE. CDR3 length: 13 residues. The receptor comes from a woman of 80 years or more with urothelial cancer. The starting material was PBMCs, obtained around atezolizumab (anti-PD-L1) treatment. J is TRBJ2-1 and V is TRBV9; 8 nucleotides match TRBD2. The DNA of the CDR3 is TGTGCCAGCAGATCAACTAGCGGTCATGAGCAGTTCTTC. It is translated as CASRSTSGHEQFF.